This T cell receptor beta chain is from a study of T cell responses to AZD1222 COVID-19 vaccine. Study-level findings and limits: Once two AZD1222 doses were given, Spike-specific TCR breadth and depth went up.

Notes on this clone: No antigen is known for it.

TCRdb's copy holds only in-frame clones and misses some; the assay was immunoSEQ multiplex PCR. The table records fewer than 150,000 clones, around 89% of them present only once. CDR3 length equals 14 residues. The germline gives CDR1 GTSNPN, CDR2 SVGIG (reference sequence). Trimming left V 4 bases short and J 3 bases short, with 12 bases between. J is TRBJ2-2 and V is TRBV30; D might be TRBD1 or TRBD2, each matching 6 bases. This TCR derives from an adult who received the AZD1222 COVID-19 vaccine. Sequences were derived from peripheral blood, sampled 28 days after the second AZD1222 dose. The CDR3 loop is CAWKGGRDTGELFF. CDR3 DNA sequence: TGTGCCTGGAAGGGGGGCAGGGACACCGGGGAGCTGTTTTTT.